This T cell receptor (beta chain) is from a study of T cell repertoires in cytomegalovirus infection. Study-level background: Researchers turned to recently identified HLA-C-restricted CMV epitopes as well as well-studied HLA-B-restricted ones. It was the public TCR beta signatures that indicated both CMV infection and matching HLA type.

About this clonotype: The antigen is not known. An end of the junction differs from the germline gene, which may be a read error.

Study-wide points: CMV-specific TCR beta clonotypes restricted by HLA-C were the ones dominating the ex vivo response.

TCRdb ran MiXCR on the reads and lists one entry per CDR3 protein. The table shows about a million distinct CDR3 sequences, with approximately 33% occurring only once. CDR3 length equals 14 residues. Germline V gene sequence: CDR1 SGHVS, CDR2 FNYEAQ. The sequences come from cultured CD8+ T cells from PBMCs, collected from culture after CMV antigen stimulation. The chain combines TRBV7-6 with TRBJ2-5; D is unresolved. The sequence was obtained from a human donor in good health (CMV status not recorded). Some clones in this sample may be carry-over from other donors' samples. CDR3 region: CANSSRLVQETQYF. The CDR3 DNA reads as TGTGCCAACAGCTCCAGACTGGTACAAGAGACCCAGTACTTC.